Described below is a single T cell receptor (beta chain) sequence and its context. The sample originates from a study of blood T cell repertoires in COVID-19. About the study: COVID-19 samples, acute and convalescent, were from the United States, Italy and Spain. The cDNA or gDNA used as material had been derived from T cells, B-cell-depleted T cells, or PBMCs.

In the original analysis: It was from reference gene primer amplification that nucleated cell counts were estimated. Libraries were prepared by immunoSEQ multiplex PCR; TCRdb keeps only in-frame clonotypes and omits some of them. V, J and clone size derive from that table, while D and trimming were established from the DNA sequence. The sample includes some 100,000 clones, roughly 87% of them seen just once. This CDR3 comprises 14 residues. V lost 3 bases and J lost 0, with 6 bases in between. CDR1 is DFQATT, CDR2 SNEGSKA, per germline (reference sequence). The TCR sequence derives from a woman aged 55-70 years with acute or convalescent COVID-19. The V and J genes are TRBV20-1 and TRBJ1-6; D gene uncertain. Sequencing was done on a sample of peripheral blood. In DNA, the CDR3 is TGCAGTGCTAGTGCCCTCTCCTATAATTCACCCCTCCACTTT. Translation: CSASALSYNSPLHF.